One and the same sample provided the 10 T cell receptor beta chains below, sequenced in a study of cytomegalovirus exposure and HLA in healthy donors. PCR used 60 Vbeta primers and 13 Jbeta primers. Profiled with immunoSEQ multiplex PCR; TCRdb holds only in-frame clones, not every one. The sample contains around 38,000 clones, roughly 64% of which appear only once. Sequenced material: PBMCs. Receptors were obtained from a man in his fifties in good health and CMV-seropositive.

The table lists this clone with a few counts. This chain uses TRBV4-2 with TRBJ2-1; 11 positions agree with TRBD2. CDR1 and CDR2 (germline): LGHNA, YNFKEQ. V was pared by 0 bases and J by 7 bases, with 5 bases of the junction left unmatched. The CDR3 is 16 residues long. CDR3 region: CASSQDPSGGRNEQFF. DNA of the CDR3: TGTGCCAGCAGCCAAGACCCTAGCGGGGGGCGTAATGAGCAGTTCTTC.

This chain connects TRBV30 to TRBJ1-2; tentatively, D is TRBD1 (5 bases). The V and J ends lost 1 base and 3 bases respectively, with 9 bases between them. This CDR3 comprises 13 residues. Germline loops: CDR1 GTSNPN, CDR2 SVGIG (reference sequence). DNA of the CDR3: TGTGCCTGGAGTGCTGGGACTTACTATGGCTACACCTTC. Translated, it gives CAWSAGTYYGYTF.

The rearrangement joins TRBV7-2 to TRBJ2-5, with 10 nucleotides matching TRBD2. Germline CDR1 and CDR2: SGHTA and FQGNSA. Losses at the gene ends were 5 bases for V and 6 bases for J; bases not matched to a gene: 9. The CDR3 extends over 15 amino acids. For the CDR3, the DNA is TGTGCCAGCAGCCCGTCTAGCGGGGGATTTCAGACCCAGTACTTC. Translation gives CASSPSSGGFQTQYF.

This clone occurred a few times. The rearrangement joins TRBV25-1 to TRBJ2-7; tentatively, D is TRBD1 (6 bases). Germline lookup yields CDR1 MGHDK and CDR2 SYGVNS. The CDR3 sequence is 13 residues long. V gave up 2 bases and J gave up 5 bases, with 10 bases separating them. The CDR3 here is CASSEAGTNEQYF. In nucleotides, the CDR3 is TGTGCCAGCAGTGAAGCCGGGACAAACGAGCAGTACTTC.

The V call is TRBV18, the J call TRBJ1-4; D uncertain. The germline V gene has CDR1 KGHSH and CDR2 LQKENI. The CDR3 is made up of 14 amino acids. Trimming cost V 3 bases and J 0 bases, with 5 bases left between them. CDR3 coding DNA: TGTGCCAGCTCACCGGCCACAACTAATGAAAAACTGTTTTTT. This translates into CASSPATTNEKLFF.

CDR3 sequence (DNA): TGCGCCAGCAGCCAAGGAGCCGGGACAGGGGGATCTGAAGCTTTCTTT. It codes for CASSQGAGTGGSEAFF. The chain uses TRBV4-3 and TRBJ1-1, with 11 bases matching TRBD1. V trimming: 1 base; J trimming: 6 bases; junction bases outside the gene matches: 7. The CDR3 has 16 residues. Germline CDR1 LGHNA, CDR2 YSLEER.

The chain employs TRBV9 and TRBJ2-1; TRBD2 matches at 13 bases. The germline gives CDR1 SGDLS, CDR2 YYNGEE. Germline trimming cut 4 bases from V and 10 bases from J; bases unmatched to any gene: 5. The CDR3 has 14 amino acids. The CDR3 here is CASSLSGLAGEQFF. The CDR3 DNA sequence: TGTGCCAGCAGCCTATCGGGACTAGCGGGGGAGCAGTTCTTC.

This clone has a handful of counts. The rearrangement joins TRBV28 to TRBJ1-1; D gene unclear. Germline V CDR1 and CDR2: MDHEN, SYDVKM. There are 14 residues in the CDR3. Trimming left V 2 bases short and J 1 base short, with 8 bases between. The CDR3 loop reads CASSLAYSNTEAFF. The CDR3 DNA is TGTGCCAGCAGTTTAGCCTACTCGAACACTGAAGCTTTCTTT.

The chain employs TRBV7-9 and TRBJ1-1; D gene uncertain. Germline CDR1 reads SEHNR; CDR2 reads FQNEAQ (reference sequence). Between the trimmed V and J ends, which lost 0 bases and 2 bases, there was a span of 19 bases. The CDR3 is 18 residues long. CDR3 sequence: CASSLALLSVESNTEAFF. The CDR3 DNA reads as TGTGCCAGCAGCTTAGCGCTTCTCTCAGTGGAGTCCAACACTGAAGCTTTCTTT.

The chain uses TRBV7-8 and TRBJ1-1; D not resolved. The germline V gene has CDR1 SGHVS and CDR2 FQNEAQ. The CDR3 is 13 amino acids. V shed 3 bases and J shed 2 bases, with 7 bases lying between them. The CDR3 protein is CASSFSPNTEAFF. In nucleotides, the CDR3 is TGTGCCAGCAGCTTTAGTCCTAACACTGAAGCTTTCTTT.